Below, 28 T cell receptor beta chains from the same sample are listed, as sequenced in a study of CD8 T cells in ankylosing spondylitis. In TCRdb, the 5' RACE reads were re-called with MiXCR into one record per CDR3 protein. The sample yields around 230,000 distinct CDR3 sequences, around 7.8% seen once. What was sequenced was blood, either unsorted or a sorted T cell fraction (not recorded which). Every receptor here comes from a male donor with ankylosing spondylitis or in good health (not recorded which).

This clonotype occurred many times. V and J are TRBV12-3 or TRBV12-4 and TRBJ2-3, with D unresolved. The CDR3 contains 11 residues. The V end was cut by 10 bases, the J end by 4 bases, with 9 bases between. The CDR3 nucleotides read TGTGCCACCCAAGAGTCAGATACGCAGTATTTT. Translation gives CATQESDTQYF.

This chain uses TRBV4-3 with TRBJ1-6; weak D call: TRBD1 (5 bases). Germline V gives CDR1 LGHNA, CDR2 YSLEER. The CDR3 spans 16 residues. Between the trimmed V and J ends, which lost 0 bases and 7 bases, there was a span of 13 bases. The chain's CDR3 is CASSQDWSGNNSPLHF. In DNA form, the CDR3 reads TGCGCCAGCAGCCAAGATTGGTCAGGGAACAATTCACCCCTCCACTTT.

This clonotype was observed many times. J is TRBJ1-5 and V is TRBV5-5, with TRBD1 as a possible D gene (6 bases). There are 15 residues in the CDR3. With 6 bases removed from V and 3 bases from J, the gap between germline ends came to 16 bases. Germline V gene lookup returns CDR1 SGHKS and CDR2 YYEKEE (reference sequence). CDR3 sequence reads: CASKKSGDINQPQHF. For the CDR3, the DNA is TGTGCCAGCAAAAAATCAGGGGACATCAATCAGCCCCAGCATTTT.

This clonotype was seen repeatedly, ten times or more. This rearrangement joins TRBV29-1 to TRBJ2-7; D not certain. The CDR3 contains 12 residues. With 4 bases removed from V and 3 bases from J, the gap between germline ends came to 10 bases. Germline V gene data show CDR1 as SQVTM and CDR2 as ANQGSEA. The CDR3 nucleotides read TGCAGCGTTGTGACCCTTGGCTACGAGCAGTACTTC. Amino acids: CSVVTLGYEQYF.

A remark on this clonotype: At one boundary the junction diverges from the germline segment, which might be a read error. V and J are TRBV25-1 and TRBJ2-7; 7 nucleotides agree with TRBD1. The CDR3 has 14 residues. Looked up from germline, CDR1 is MGHDK and CDR2 is SYGVNS. This CDR3 is CASRRLGTAYEQSF. As DNA, the CDR3 is TGTGCCAGCAGAAGACTCGGGACAGCCTACGAGCAGTCCTTC.

This clonotype appeared many times. The gene calls are TRBV10-3 and TRBJ2-7; 7 bases agree with TRBD1. Per the germline V gene, CDR1 is ENHRY and CDR2 is SYGVKD. The CDR3 is made up of 14 amino acids. V lost 5 bases and J lost 4; bases outside the gene matches: 8. The CDR3 region is CAISSGTAPYEQYF. The CDR3, as DNA: TGTGCCATCAGTTCCGGGACAGCACCGTACGAGCAGTACTTC.

This clonotype has at least ten counts. The chain carries TRBV15 and TRBJ2-3, with no clear D. The CDR3 extends over 14 amino acids. Looked up from germline, CDR1 is LNHNV and CDR2 is YYDKDF (reference sequence). V lost 3 bases, J lost 3 bases, and 10 bases lay in between. The CDR3 nucleotides are TGTGCCACCAGCAGCGACTTAAAGACAGATACGCAGTATTTT. It specifies CATSSDLKTDTQYF. The full variable domain, completed using reference TRBV15 and TRBJ2-3, is DAMVIQNPRYQVTQFGKPVTLSCSQTLNHNVMYWYQQKSSQAPKLLFHYYDKDFNNEADTPDNFQSRRPNTSFCFLDIRSPGLGDTAMYLCATSSDLKTDTQYFGPGTRLTVL.

The table lists this clonotype with many counts. The chain has TRBV5-5 and TRBJ1-5; 7 nucleotides match TRBD1. Germline loops: CDR1 SGHKS, CDR2 YYEKEE (reference sequence). The CDR3 is made up of 16 amino acids. Trimming at V came to 0 bases and at J to 0 bases, leaving 3 bases not matched to a gene. CDR3 residues: CASSLGGQSSNQPQHF. The CDR3 DNA is TGTGCCAGCAGCTTGGGGGGACAGAGTAGCAATCAGCCCCAGCATTTT.

The chain carries TRBV13 and TRBJ2-2, with D possibly matching TRBD1 (7 bases). Germline CDR1 and CDR2: PRHDT and FYEKMQ (reference sequence). V shed 2 bases and J shed 6 bases, with 13 bases lying between them. This CDR3 contains 15 residues. The CDR3 nucleotides are TGTGCCAGCAGCTTAACGGCAGGGGGGTCCGGGGAGCTGTTTTTT. The encoded protein is CASSLTAGGSGELFF.

A note on this clonotype: This may come from a read error, since a much larger clone is one base off. V is TRBV9 and J is TRBJ2-4, with 12 positions matching TRBD2. Germline CDR1 SGDLS, CDR2 YYNGEE. CDR3 length: 19 residues. The CDR3: CASSGPSGRAVFAKDIQYF. The CDR3 DNA reads TGTGCCAGCAGCGGTCCTAGCGGGAGGGCCGTTTTCGCCAAAGACATTCAGTACTTC.

This clonotype was observed a few times. The chain has TRBV7-2 and TRBJ1-4; no firm D call. The CDR3 loop spans 13 amino acids. Germline V lookup: CDR1 SGHTA, CDR2 FQGNSA. V lost 5 bases, J lost 7 bases, and 11 bases lay in between. The CDR3 DNA reads TGTGCCAGCAGCGAAGGTGGTCGTGAAAAACTGTTTTTT. Its translation: CASSEGGREKLFF.

This clonotype was counted only a few times. The chain employs TRBV4-2 and TRBJ2-7; TRBD1 is a possible D gene (5 bases). The V end lost 0 bases, the J end lost 3 bases, and 18 bases lay between the germline ends. CDR1 and CDR2 from the germline V gene are LGHNA and YNFKEQ. This CDR3 region has 17 residues. The CDR3 DNA follows: TGTGCCAGCAGCCAAGATCCCCACAGTCACAGGAGCTACGAGCAGTACTTC. As protein: CASSQDPHSHRSYEQYF.

This clonotype was counted many times. The CDR3 loop is CASSPLGGGDTDTQYF. For the CDR3, the DNA is TGTGCCAGCAGCCCTTTGGGGGGGGGCGACACAGATACGCAGTATTTT. V gene TRBV7-3 combines with J gene TRBJ2-3, with D tentatively TRBD2 (7 bases). CDR1 is SGHTA and CDR2 is FQGTGA in the germline V gene. V was shortened by 5 bases and J by 2 bases, with 17 bases between the two germline ends. The CDR3 is 16 amino acids.

This clonotype occurred a few times. The rearrangement uses TRBV7-3 and TRBJ2-1, with 9 positions matching TRBD2. The CDR3 length is 15 residues. Losses at the gene ends were 0 bases for V and 9 bases for J; bases not matched to a gene: 6. Germline V gene data show CDR1 as SGHTA and CDR2 as FQGTGA. CDR3 nucleotide sequence: TGTGCCAGCAGCTTAACCCTAGCGGGAAAAACTGAGCAGTTCTTC. This encodes CASSLTLAGKTEQFF.

The chain employs TRBV7-2 and TRBJ2-3, with 8 nucleotides matching TRBD2. The V and J ends lost 4 bases and 0 bases, in that order; junction bases with no gene match: 6. CDR3 size: 16 residues. Germline CDR1 is SGHTA and CDR2 is FQGNSA. Written as DNA, the CDR3 is TGTGCCAGCAGCTCCCCTACTAGCGGTAGCACAGATACGCAGTATTTT. This sequence encodes CASSSPTSGSTDTQYF.

In its sample, this clonotype was seen many times. The gene calls are TRBV19 and TRBJ2-1; weak D call: TRBD2 (5 bases). V was cut by 3 bases and J by 4 bases, with 7 bases left in between. The V gene's germline CDR1 is LNHDA and CDR2 SQIVND (reference sequence). The CDR3 is 13 amino acids. CDR3 DNA: TGTGCCAGTAGTATCGGAGGTTACAATGAGCAGTTCTTC. As protein: CASSIGGYNEQFF.

The sample holds many counts of this clonotype. The chain recombines TRBV5-1 with TRBJ2-2; D not resolved. The CDR3 length is 14 residues. With 0 bases removed from V and 1 base from J, the gap between germline ends came to 4 bases. From germline, CDR1 is SGHRS and CDR2 YFSETQ. CDR3 loop: CASSLGQNTGELFF. The CDR3, as DNA: TGCGCCAGCAGCTTGGGGCAGAACACCGGGGAGCTGTTTTTT.

The chain carries TRBV4-3 and TRBJ2-2; D uncertain. The CDR3 spans 14 residues. V lost 6 bases, J lost 4 bases, and 12 bases lay in between. Looked up from germline, CDR1 is LGHNA and CDR2 is YSLEER. The CDR3 sequence: CASRFNQGTGELFF. CDR3 sequence (DNA): TGCGCCAGCAGATTCAACCAAGGCACCGGGGAGCTGTTTTTT.

The chain recombines TRBV29-1 with TRBJ2-7, with D unclear. CDR1 SQVTM and CDR2 ANQGSEA come from the germline V gene. V was shortened by 3 bases and J by 2 bases, with 14 bases between the two germline ends. This CDR3 contains 14 residues. The CDR3 sequence: CSVDTGTDPYEQYF. Here the CDR3 DNA reads TGCAGCGTTGATACCGGTACAGATCCCTACGAGCAGTACTTC.

This clonotype was seen a handful of times. This rearrangement joins TRBV12-3 or TRBV12-4 to TRBJ1-4; D not resolved. The CDR3 is 12 amino acids. Trimming shortened V by 2 bases and J by 13 bases, and 11 bases separated the two germline ends. CDR3 amino acids: CASSLWRNGLFF. CDR3 coding DNA: TGTGCCAGCAGTTTATGGAGAAACGGACTGTTTTTT.

The chain carries TRBV10-3 and TRBJ1-3, with D uncertain. CDR3 size: 13 residues. Germline V gene data show CDR1 as ENHRY and CDR2 as SYGVKD. With 8 bases removed from V and 3 bases from J, the gap between germline ends came to 11 bases. This CDR3 is CAIQDGIGNTIYF. CDR3 in DNA: TGTGCCATCCAGGACGGGATTGGAAACACCATATATTTT.

This clonotype was detected ten times or more. The chain links TRBV20-1 to TRBJ2-7; either TRBD1 or TRBD2 may fit D (5 bases each). Germline loops: CDR1 DFQATT, CDR2 SNEGSKA (reference sequence). The CDR3 sequence is 13 residues long. Trimming shortened V by 3 bases and J by 3 bases, and 12 bases separated the two germline ends. The CDR3 DNA reads as TGCAGTGCTAGGGACGGGACCTTCTACGAGCAGTACTTC. This codes for CSARDGTFYEQYF.

This clonotype was counted at least ten times. This chain links TRBV5-6 with TRBJ1-1, with 7 positions matching TRBD1. CDR1 and CDR2 (germline): SGHDT, YYEEEE. The ends lost 1 base at V and 6 bases at J; junction bases unmatched: 6. The CDR3 sequence is 14 residues long. CDR3 region: CASSLRAGGPEAFF. The CDR3 DNA reads as TGTGCCAGCAGCTTGCGGGCAGGGGGGCCTGAAGCTTTCTTT.

In this sample, this clonotype turned up many times. V gene TRBV5-1 combines with J gene TRBJ2-5, with a possible D match to TRBD2 (6 bases). V was trimmed by 2 bases and J by 4 bases, leaving 12 bases between them. Germline CDR1 reads SGHRS; CDR2 reads YFSETQ. The CDR3 extends over 14 amino acids. The CDR3 reads CASSFGGRLETQYF. DNA of the CDR3: TGCGCCAGCAGCTTCGGGGGACGTCTAGAGACCCAGTACTTC.

The V and J genes are TRBV20-1 and TRBJ2-7, with 7 nucleotides matching TRBD2. V trimming: 6 bases; J trimming: 2 bases; junction bases outside the gene matches: 7. The germline V gene has CDR1 DFQATT and CDR2 SNEGSKA (reference sequence). The CDR3 has 13 residues. The CDR3 region has the DNA TGCAGTGCCAGCGGGACGGCTACCTACGAGCAGTACTTC. As protein: CSASGTATYEQYF.

The sample holds many counts of this clonotype. J is TRBJ1-4 and V is TRBV29-1; TRBD1 matches 7 bases. The CDR3 has 14 amino acids. Germline V lookup: CDR1 SQVTM, CDR2 ANQGSEA. J was trimmed by 5 bases and V by 6 bases; bases with no gene match: 9. CDR3 in DNA: TGCAGCGTGGGTACAGGGGCTAGGAATGAAAAACTGTTTTTT. Translated, it gives CSVGTGARNEKLFF.

As regards this clonotype: One base away lies a much larger clone, so this may be a sequencing read error. In this CDR3 the conserved last residue, phenylalanine or tryptophan, is missing, so a read error is likely. This chain links TRBV6-2 or TRBV6-3 with TRBJ1-1, with a tentative D call TRBD1 (6 bases). Looked up from germline, CDR1 is MNHEY and CDR2 is SVGEGT. Trimming stripped 7 bases from V and 11 bases from J, with 26 bases between. The CDR3 loop spans 15 amino acids. The DNA of the CDR3 is TGTGCCAGCACCGATAAGGGGGTCTTCCTAACCGGGGCTTTCTCT. Translation: CASTDKGVFLTGAFS.

This clonotype was recorded many times. The J gene is TRBJ2-1, the V gene TRBV20-1, with 9 bases matching TRBD2. There are 13 residues in the CDR3. V was clipped by 1 base and J by 8 bases; unmatched bases: 3. CDR1 is DFQATT, CDR2 SNEGSKA, per germline (reference sequence). CDR3 in DNA: TGCAGTGCTAGAGGCGGGAGGGTTGATGAGCAGTTCTTC. The encoded protein is CSARGGRVDEQFF.